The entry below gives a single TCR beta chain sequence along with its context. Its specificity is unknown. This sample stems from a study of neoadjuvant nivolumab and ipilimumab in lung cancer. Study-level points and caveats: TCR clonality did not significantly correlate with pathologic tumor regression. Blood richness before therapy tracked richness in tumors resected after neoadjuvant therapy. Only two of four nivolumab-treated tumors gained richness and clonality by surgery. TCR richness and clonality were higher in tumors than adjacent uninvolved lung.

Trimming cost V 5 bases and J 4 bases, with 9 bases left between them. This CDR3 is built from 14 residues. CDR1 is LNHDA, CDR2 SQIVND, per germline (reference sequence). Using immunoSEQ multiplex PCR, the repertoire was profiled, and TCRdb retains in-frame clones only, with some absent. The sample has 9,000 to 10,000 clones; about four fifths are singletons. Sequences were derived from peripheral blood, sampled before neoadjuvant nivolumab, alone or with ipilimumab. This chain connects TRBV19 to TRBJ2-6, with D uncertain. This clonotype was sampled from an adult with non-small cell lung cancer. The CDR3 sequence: CASSPLTGANVLTF. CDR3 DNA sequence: TGTGCCAGTAGTCCCCTGACGGGGGCCAACGTCCTGACTTTC.